This is a list of T cell receptor beta chains from one sample in a study of CD8 T cell repertoires and HIV-1 epitope variants. Generated by immunoSEQ multiplex PCR, the TCRdb table keeps only in-frame clones and is missing some. The sample yields around 4,800 clones, roughly 70% seen once. No antigens are known for them. The material sequenced was cultured CD8+ T cells derived from PBMCs. These receptors all stem from a male donor with HIV. CDR3s include the opening cysteine and the closing phenylalanine or tryptophan. D genes are given only for firm matches. Size tells how often a clone was seen (once, few, many) or the class of an expanded clone, and some rows leave it out.

D gene: -; clone size: -; J gene: TRBJ1-6; V gene: TRBV6-5; CDR3 protein: CASSTGTDNSPLHF; CDR3 DNA: TGTGCCAGCAGTACCGGGACTGATAATTCACCCCTCCACTTT
D gene: TRBD2; clone size: -; J gene: TRBJ2-1; V gene: TRBV6-5; CDR3 protein: CASSYSGLAGGNEQFF; CDR3 DNA: TGTGCCAGCAGTTACTCGGGACTAGCGGGGGGGAATGAGCAGTTCTTC
D gene: -; clone size: once; J gene: TRBJ1-1; V gene: TRBV11-2; CDR3 protein: CASSLDRGAEAFF; CDR3 DNA: TGTGCCAGCAGCTTAGATCGGGGGGCTGAAGCTTTCTTT
D gene: -; clone size: -; J gene: TRBJ2-1; V gene: TRBV11-2; CDR3 protein: CASSLATGTYNEQFF; CDR3 DNA: TGTGCCAGCAGCTTAGCCACAGGAACCTACAATGAGCAGTTCTTC
D gene: -; clone size: -; J gene: TRBJ2-5; V gene: TRBV5-1; CDR3 protein: CASSLQVQETQYF; CDR3 DNA: TGCGCCAGCAGCTTACAGGTTCAAGAGACCCAGTACTTC
D gene: TRBD1; clone size: -; J gene: TRBJ1-4; V gene: TRBV18; CDR3 protein: CASSPIPLDRVEKLFF; CDR3 DNA: TGTGCCAGCTCACCAATCCCTCTAGACAGGGTTGAAAAACTGTTTTTT
D gene: -; clone size: -; J gene: TRBJ2-6; V gene: TRBV27; CDR3 protein: CASSLSHSGANVLTF; CDR3 DNA: TGTGCCAGCAGTTTATCTCACTCTGGGGCCAACGTCCTGACTTTC
D gene: -; clone size: -; J gene: TRBJ2-7; V gene: TRBV18; CDR3 protein: CASSPPRQAYEQYF; CDR3 DNA: TGTGCCAGCTCACCACCTCGACAGGCGTACGAGCAGTACTTC
D gene: -; clone size: -; J gene: TRBJ2-7; V gene: TRBV2; CDR3 protein: CASSGGLSSYEQYF; CDR3 DNA: TGTGCCAGCAGTGGGGGCCTAAGCTCCTACGAGCAGTACTTC
D gene: -; clone size: few; J gene: TRBJ2-3; V gene: TRBV28; CDR3 protein: CASSLGAVSTDTQYF; CDR3 DNA: TGTGCCAGCAGTTTAGGAGCGGTAAGCACAGATACGCAGTATTTT
D gene: -; clone size: few; J gene: TRBJ2-7; V gene: TRBV28; CDR3 protein: CASSSRRQSYEQYF; CDR3 DNA: TGTGCCAGCAGTTCCCGGCGACAGTCCTACGAGCAGTACTTC
D gene: -; clone size: few; J gene: TRBJ2-7; V gene: TRBV5-4; CDR3 protein: CASSSGDAGPYEQYF; CDR3 DNA: TGTGCCAGCAGCTCGGGGGACGCAGGGCCCTACGAGCAGTACTTC
D gene: TRBD2; clone size: -; J gene: TRBJ2-1; V gene: TRBV7-9; CDR3 protein: CASSLIAGGGSYNEQFF; CDR3 DNA: TGTGCCAGCAGCTTAATAGCGGGGGGTGGCTCCTACAATGAGCAGTTCTTC
D gene: -; clone size: -; J gene: TRBJ1-1; V gene: TRBV28; CDR3 protein: CASRIKPNTEAFF; CDR3 DNA: TGTGCCAGCAGAATCAAACCGAACACTGAAGCTTTCTTT
D gene: -; clone size: -; J gene: TRBJ1-2; V gene: TRBV7-8; CDR3 protein: CASSFPRQGNNYGYTF; CDR3 DNA: TGTGCCAGCAGCTTCCCCCGCCAGGGAAACAACTATGGCTACACCTTC
D gene: TRBD1; clone size: -; J gene: TRBJ1-4; V gene: TRBV5-1; CDR3 protein: CASSSGTGRELFF; CDR3 DNA: TGCGCCAGCAGCTCCGGGACAGGAAGGGAACTGTTTTTT
D gene: TRBD1; clone size: -; J gene: TRBJ2-5; V gene: TRBV28; CDR3 protein: CASSWGTGGETQYF; CDR3 DNA: TGTGCCAGCAGTTGGGGGACAGGGGGAGAGACCCAGTACTTC
D gene: TRBD2; clone size: once; J gene: TRBJ2-7; V gene: TRBV19; CDR3 protein: CASIAGGSYEQYF; CDR3 DNA: TGTGCCAGTATAGCGGGGGGCTCCTACGAGCAGTACTTC
D gene: -; clone size: -; J gene: TRBJ1-1; V gene: TRBV11-3; CDR3 protein: CASSVRDNTEAFF; CDR3 DNA: TGTGCCAGCAGCGTCAGGGACAACACTGAAGCTTTCTTT
D gene: TRBD2; clone size: -; J gene: TRBJ2-7; V gene: TRBV5-1; CDR3 protein: CASSSGTSSYEQYF; CDR3 DNA: TGCGCCAGCAGCTCAGGGACTAGCTCCTACGAGCAGTACTTC
D gene: -; clone size: -; J gene: TRBJ2-1; V gene: TRBV5-4; CDR3 protein: CASSSYGEAGNEQFF; CDR3 DNA: TGTGCCAGCAGCTCCTATGGGGAGGCCGGGAATGAGCAGTTCTTC
D gene: TRBD1; clone size: -; J gene: TRBJ2-4; V gene: TRBV5-4; CDR3 protein: CASSPPDRGDIQYF; CDR3 DNA: TGTGCCAGCAGCCCCCCGGACAGGGGGGACATTCAGTACTTC
D gene: TRBD2; clone size: -; J gene: TRBJ2-7; V gene: TRBV6-1; CDR3 protein: CASTPEPGGYYEQYF; CDR3 DNA: TGTGCCAGCACGCCCGAACCGGGGGGGTACTACGAGCAGTACTTC
D gene: -; clone size: few; J gene: TRBJ1-1; V gene: TRBV28; CDR3 protein: CASSPAVEAFF; CDR3 DNA: TGTGCCAGCAGTCCCGCAGTTGAAGCTTTCTTT
D gene: -; clone size: -; J gene: TRBJ2-6; V gene: TRBV9; CDR3 protein: CASSVAGRGSGANVLTF; CDR3 DNA: TGTGCCAGCAGCGTAGCAGGTAGAGGCTCTGGGGCCAACGTCCTGACTTTC
D gene: TRBD1; clone size: few; J gene: TRBJ1-1; V gene: TRBV27; CDR3 protein: CASSSPGTGVISTEAFF; CDR3 DNA: TGTGCCAGCAGTTCCCCCGGGACAGGGGTGATTTCCACTGAAGCTTTCTTT
D gene: TRBD1; clone size: -; J gene: TRBJ1-1; V gene: TRBV10-3; CDR3 protein: CAISRTGDTEAFF; CDR3 DNA: TGTGCCATCAGCCGGACAGGGGACACTGAAGCTTTCTTT
D gene: -; clone size: -; J gene: TRBJ2-5; V gene: TRBV2; CDR3 protein: CASRTRTATPRETQYF; CDR3 DNA: TGTGCCAGCAGGACTCGGACAGCGACCCCCCGAGAGACCCAGTACTTC
D gene: -; clone size: -; J gene: TRBJ2-2; V gene: TRBV19; CDR3 protein: CASSNWIQTTNTGELFF; CDR3 DNA: TGTGCCAGTAGTAACTGGATTCAGACTACGAACACCGGGGAGCTGTTTTTT
D gene: -; clone size: -; J gene: TRBJ1-2; V gene: TRBV7-9; CDR3 protein: CASSHAGVVGQDGYTF; CDR3 DNA: TGTGCCAGCAGCCACGCCGGAGTGGTTGGGCAAGATGGCTACACCTTC
D gene: -; clone size: -; J gene: TRBJ1-6; V gene: TRBV28; CDR3 protein: CATRRLNSPLHF; CDR3 DNA: TGTGCCACCCGCAGGTTGAATTCACCCCTCCACTTT
D gene: TRBD1; clone size: -; J gene: TRBJ2-7; V gene: TRBV5-4; CDR3 protein: CASSLGQGNEQYF; CDR3 DNA: TGTGCCAGCAGCTTGGGACAGGGGAACGAGCAGTACTTC
D gene: TRBD1; clone size: -; J gene: TRBJ1-1; V gene: TRBV11-2; CDR3 protein: CASSLGTGTSEAFF; CDR3 DNA: TGTGCCAGCAGCTTAGGGACAGGGACTTCTGAAGCTTTCTTT
D gene: -; clone size: few; J gene: TRBJ2-1; V gene: TRBV7-3; CDR3 protein: CASSWRQSSYNEQFF; CDR3 DNA: TGTGCCAGCAGTTGGAGACAGAGCTCCTACAATGAGCAGTTCTTC
D gene: TRBD2; clone size: -; J gene: TRBJ2-1; V gene: TRBV12-5; CDR3 protein: CVRTSGRGADNEQFF; CDR3 DNA: TGTGTTAGGACCAGCGGGCGGGGGGCTGACAATGAGCAGTTCTTC
D gene: -; clone size: -; J gene: TRBJ1-1; V gene: TRBV9; CDR3 protein: CASSTRQAGGNTEAFF; CDR3 DNA: TGTGCCAGCAGCACGAGACAGGCCGGCGGGAACACTGAAGCTTTCTTT
D gene: -; clone size: -; J gene: TRBJ2-7; V gene: TRBV7-7; CDR3 protein: CASSLVGGADEQYF; CDR3 DNA: TGTGCCAGCAGCTTAGTTGGGGGTGCGGACGAGCAGTACTTC